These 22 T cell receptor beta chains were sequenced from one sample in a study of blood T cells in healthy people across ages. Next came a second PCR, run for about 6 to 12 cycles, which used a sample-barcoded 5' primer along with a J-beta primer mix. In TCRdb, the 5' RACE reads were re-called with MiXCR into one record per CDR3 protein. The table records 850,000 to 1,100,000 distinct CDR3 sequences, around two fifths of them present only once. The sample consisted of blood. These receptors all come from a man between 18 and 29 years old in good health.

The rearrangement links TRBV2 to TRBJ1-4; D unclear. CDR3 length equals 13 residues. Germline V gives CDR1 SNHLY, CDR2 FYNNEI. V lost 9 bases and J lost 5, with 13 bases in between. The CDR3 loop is CASRFLGNEKLFF. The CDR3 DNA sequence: TGTGCCAGTCGTTTTTTGGGGAATGAAAAACTGTTTTTT.

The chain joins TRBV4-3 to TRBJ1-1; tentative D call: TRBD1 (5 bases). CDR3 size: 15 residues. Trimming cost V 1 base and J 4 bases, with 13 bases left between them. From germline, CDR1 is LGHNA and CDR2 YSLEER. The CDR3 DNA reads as TGCGCCAGCAGCCAAGGTGGCAGCGGGGGCACTGAAGCTTTCTTT. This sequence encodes CASSQGGSGGTEAFF.

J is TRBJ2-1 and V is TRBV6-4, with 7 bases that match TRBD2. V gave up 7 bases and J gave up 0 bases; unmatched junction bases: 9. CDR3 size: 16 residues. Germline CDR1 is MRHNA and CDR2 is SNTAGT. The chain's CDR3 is CASTTERGSSYNEQFF. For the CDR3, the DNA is TGTGCCAGCACCACCGAGCGGGGCAGCTCCTACAATGAGCAGTTCTTC.

CDR3 coding DNA: TGCAGTGCTAGTGAAGTAGCGGGGGGGTTGGAGACCCAGTACTTC. Its translation is CSASEVAGGLETQYF. This chain uses TRBV20-1 with TRBJ2-7; the match to TRBD2 covers 11 bases. The better agreement between TRBJ2-5 and the DNA end casts doubt on the J call. Germline V gene sequence: CDR1 DFQATT, CDR2 SNEGSKA (reference sequence). There are 15 residues in the CDR3.

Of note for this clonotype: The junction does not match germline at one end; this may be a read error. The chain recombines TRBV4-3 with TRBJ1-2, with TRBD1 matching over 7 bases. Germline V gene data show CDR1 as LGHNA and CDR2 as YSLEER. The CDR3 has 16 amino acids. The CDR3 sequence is CASSQEYRGRSYGCTF. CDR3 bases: TGCGCCAGCAGCCAAGAATATAGGGGGCGCTCCTATGGCTGCACCTTC.

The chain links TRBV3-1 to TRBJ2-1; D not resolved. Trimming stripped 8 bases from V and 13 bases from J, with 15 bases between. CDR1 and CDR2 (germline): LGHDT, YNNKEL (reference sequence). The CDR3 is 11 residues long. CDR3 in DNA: TGTGCCAGCGCAGTCCGTGAGACCCAGTTCTTC. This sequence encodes CASAVRETQFF.

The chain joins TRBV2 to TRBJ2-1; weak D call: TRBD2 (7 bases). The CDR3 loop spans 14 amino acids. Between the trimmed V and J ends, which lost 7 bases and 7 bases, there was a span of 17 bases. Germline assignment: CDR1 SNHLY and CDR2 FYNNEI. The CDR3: CASKTGGPSNEQFF. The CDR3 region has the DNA TGTGCCAGCAAAACGGGGGGCCCCAGTAATGAGCAGTTCTTC.

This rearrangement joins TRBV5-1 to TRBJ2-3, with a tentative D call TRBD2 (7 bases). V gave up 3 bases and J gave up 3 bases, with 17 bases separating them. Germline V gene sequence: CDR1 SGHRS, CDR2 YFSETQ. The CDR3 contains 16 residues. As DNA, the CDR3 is TGCGCCAGCAGCTGGGGTGGGGGGGGCCCAACAGATACGCAGTATTTT. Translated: CASSWGGGGPTDTQYF. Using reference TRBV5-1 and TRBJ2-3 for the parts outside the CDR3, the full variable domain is KAGVTQTPRYLIKTRGQQVTLSCSPISGHRSVSWYQQTPGQGLQFLFEYFSETQRNKGNFPGRFSGRQFSNSRSEMNVSTLELGDSALYLCASSWGGGGPTDTQYFGPGTRLTVL.

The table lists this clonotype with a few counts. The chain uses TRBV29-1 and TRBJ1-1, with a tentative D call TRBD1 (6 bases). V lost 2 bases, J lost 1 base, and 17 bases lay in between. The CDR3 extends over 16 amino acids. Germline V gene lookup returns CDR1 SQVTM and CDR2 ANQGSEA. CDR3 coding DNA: TGCAGCGTTGAATCCGTATACAGGGCACGGAACACTGAAGCTTTCTTT. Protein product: CSVESVYRARNTEAFF.

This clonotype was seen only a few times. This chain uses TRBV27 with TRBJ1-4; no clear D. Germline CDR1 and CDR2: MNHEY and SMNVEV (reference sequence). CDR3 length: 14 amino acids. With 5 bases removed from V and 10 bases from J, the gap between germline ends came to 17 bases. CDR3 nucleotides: TGTGCCAGCAGTCCCGATGTTGGAGTCTCAAAACTGTTTTTT. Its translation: CASSPDVGVSKLFF.

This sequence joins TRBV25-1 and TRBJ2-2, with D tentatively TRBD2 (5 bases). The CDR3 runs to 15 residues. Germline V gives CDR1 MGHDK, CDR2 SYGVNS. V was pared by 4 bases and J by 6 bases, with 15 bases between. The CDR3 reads CASSVRGYGSGELFF. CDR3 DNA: TGTGCCAGCAGTGTGAGAGGGTACGGCTCCGGGGAGCTGTTTTTT.

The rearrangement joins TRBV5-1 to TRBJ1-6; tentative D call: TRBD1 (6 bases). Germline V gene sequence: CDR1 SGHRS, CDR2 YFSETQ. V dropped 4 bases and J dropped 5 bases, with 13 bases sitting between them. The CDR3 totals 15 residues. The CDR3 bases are TGCGCCAGCAGCGTTACAGGGACTAATAATTCACCCCTCCACTTT. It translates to CASSVTGTNNSPLHF. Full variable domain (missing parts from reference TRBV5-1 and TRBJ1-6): KAGVTQTPRYLIKTRGQQVTLSCSPISGHRSVSWYQQTPGQGLQFLFEYFSETQRNKGNFPGRFSGRQFSNSRSEMNVSTLELGDSALYLCASSVTGTNNSPLHFGNGTRLTVT.

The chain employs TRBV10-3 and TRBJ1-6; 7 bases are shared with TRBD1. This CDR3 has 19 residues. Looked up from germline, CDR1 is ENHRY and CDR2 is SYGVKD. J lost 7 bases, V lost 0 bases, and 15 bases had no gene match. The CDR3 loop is CAISESGTVQRILNSPLHF. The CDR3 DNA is TGTGCCATCAGTGAGTCGGGGACAGTACAACGAATCCTAAATTCACCCCTCCACTTT.

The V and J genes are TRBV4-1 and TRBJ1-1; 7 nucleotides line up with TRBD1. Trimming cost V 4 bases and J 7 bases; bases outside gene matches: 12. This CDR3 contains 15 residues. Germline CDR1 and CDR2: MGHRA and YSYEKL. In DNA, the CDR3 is TGCGCCAGCAGCCGGTCCCGGGACAGTCTAATTGAAGCTTTCTTT. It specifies CASSRSRDSLIEAFF.

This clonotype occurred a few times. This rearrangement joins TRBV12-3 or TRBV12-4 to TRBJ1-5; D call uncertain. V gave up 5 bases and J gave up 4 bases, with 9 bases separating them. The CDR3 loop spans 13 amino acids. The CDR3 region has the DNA TGTGCCAGCAGTGGGTCTGCTAATCAGCCCCAGCATTTT. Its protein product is CASSGSANQPQHF.

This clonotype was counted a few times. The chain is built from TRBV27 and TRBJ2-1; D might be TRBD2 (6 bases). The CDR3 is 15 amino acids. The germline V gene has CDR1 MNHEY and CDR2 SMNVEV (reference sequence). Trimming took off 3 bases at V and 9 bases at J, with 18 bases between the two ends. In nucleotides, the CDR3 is TGTGCCAGCAGTTTTGGGGTCCCGGGGGATTTTGAGCAGTTCTTC. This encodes CASSFGVPGDFEQFF.

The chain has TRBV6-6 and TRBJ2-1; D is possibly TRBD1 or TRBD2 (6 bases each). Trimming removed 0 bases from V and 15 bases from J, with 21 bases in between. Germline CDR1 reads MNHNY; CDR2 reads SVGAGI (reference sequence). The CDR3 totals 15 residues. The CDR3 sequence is CASSYSRGPRDGRFF. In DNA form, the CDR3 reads TGTGCCAGCAGTTACTCACGGGGGCCCAGGGATGGGCGGTTCTTC.

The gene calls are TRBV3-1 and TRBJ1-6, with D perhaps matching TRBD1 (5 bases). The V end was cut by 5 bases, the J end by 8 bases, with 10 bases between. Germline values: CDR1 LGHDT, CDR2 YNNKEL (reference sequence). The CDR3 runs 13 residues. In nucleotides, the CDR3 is TGTGCCAGCAGCGATCGGGGCTATTCACCCCTCCACTTT. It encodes CASSDRGYSPLHF.

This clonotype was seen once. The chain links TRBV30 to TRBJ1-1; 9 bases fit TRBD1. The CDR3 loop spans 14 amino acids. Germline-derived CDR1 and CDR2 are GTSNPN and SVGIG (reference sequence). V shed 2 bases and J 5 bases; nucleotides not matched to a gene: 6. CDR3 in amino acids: CAWSTGQGRTEAFF. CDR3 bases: TGTGCCTGGAGTACCGGACAGGGGAGAACTGAAGCTTTCTTT.

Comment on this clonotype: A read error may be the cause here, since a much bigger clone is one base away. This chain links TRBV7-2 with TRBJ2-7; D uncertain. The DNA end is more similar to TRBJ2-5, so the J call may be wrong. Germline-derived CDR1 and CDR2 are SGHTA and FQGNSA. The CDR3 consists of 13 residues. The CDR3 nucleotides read TGTGCCAGCAGCCCCACAACGAGAGAGACCCAGTACTTC. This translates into CASSPTTRETQYF.

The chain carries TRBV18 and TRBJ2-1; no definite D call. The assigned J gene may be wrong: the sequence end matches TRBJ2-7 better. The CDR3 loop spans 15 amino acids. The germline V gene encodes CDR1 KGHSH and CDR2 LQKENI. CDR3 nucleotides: TGTGCCAGCTCACCAAGGCAGGCCTCCTACAATGAGCAGTACTTC. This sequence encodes CASSPRQASYNEQYF.

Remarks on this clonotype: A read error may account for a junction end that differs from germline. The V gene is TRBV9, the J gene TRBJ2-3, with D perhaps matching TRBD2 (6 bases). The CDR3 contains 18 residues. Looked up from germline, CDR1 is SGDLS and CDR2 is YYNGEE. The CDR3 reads CANSDSFGGGGYTDTQYF. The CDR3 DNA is TGTGCCAACAGCGATTCTTTCGGGGGTGGGGGGTACACAGATACGCAGTATTTT.